This note documents a single T cell receptor (beta chain) sequence. This record belongs to a study of blood T cell repertoires in COVID-19. TCRdb's copy holds only in-frame clones and misses some; the assay was immunoSEQ multiplex PCR. The sample consists of some 220,000 clones, about 78% of them appearing once. CDR3 length: 15 amino acids. Trimming took 3 bases from V and 4 from J, leaving 14 bases between them. The germline V gene has CDR1 MDHEN and CDR2 SYDVKM. The material sequenced was peripheral blood. This TCR was recovered from a woman aged 65 to 85 with acute or convalescent COVID-19. This sequence joins TRBV28 and TRBJ2-3, with a possible D match to TRBD2 (5 bases). CDR3 in DNA: TGTGCCAGCAGTTTCCGAGACCGGGATGCAGATACGCAGTATTTT. Its translation is CASSFRDRDADTQYF.